This T cell receptor (beta chain) derives from a study of blood T cells in healthy people across ages. Study findings and constraints: PBMCs were not sorted, which prevented a conclusive comparison of naive versus antigen-experienced cells. Donor CMV infection status was unknown, possibly confounding age-related changes in expanded clonotypes. Estimated diversity across one million T cells was deemed an underestimate.

In the case of this clonotype: Its specificity is unknown.

Primed by a sample-barcoded 5' primer and a J-beta primer mix, a second PCR proceeded for roughly 6 to 12 cycles. TCRdb ran MiXCR on the 5' RACE reads and lists one entry per CDR3 protein. The sample has 1.5 million to 2 million distinct CDR3 sequences; roughly 52% are singletons. The sequence was collected from a woman aged 40-49 years in good health. Material for sequencing was blood.

The CDR3 DNA sequence: TGTGCCATCAGTCCCAAAAACACTGAAGCTTTCTTT. Translation: CAISPKNTEAFF. This chain joins TRBV10-3 and TRBJ1-1; D not resolved. V was cut by 5 bases and J by 2 bases, with 6 bases left in between. Germline CDR1 and CDR2: ENHRY and SYGVKD. The CDR3 contains 12 residues.